These 2 T cell receptor beta chains originate from one sample sequenced in a study of T cells after yellow fever vaccination. In TCRdb, the 5' RACE reads were re-called with MiXCR into one record per CDR3 protein. There are some 350,000 distinct CDR3 sequences in the sample; approximately 10% occur only once, and 18% lies in the top ten. The input for sequencing was PBMCs, taken on the day of the first yellow fever vaccination. These receptors originate from a man aged 18-30 years who received the YFV17D yellow fever vaccine.

This clonotype showed up just a few times. V gene TRBV5-4 combines with J gene TRBJ2-1, with 9 nucleotides matching TRBD1. Trimming took 5 bases from V and 9 from J; bases not matched to a gene: 12. Germline CDR1 is SGHNT and CDR2 is YYREEE (reference sequence). This CDR3 comprises 15 residues. This CDR3 is CASRPGDRVFSEQFF. The CDR3 DNA sequence: TGTGCCAGCAGACCCGGGGACAGGGTCTTCAGTGAGCAGTTCTTC.

This clonotype has more than one count but fewer than ten. The V and J genes are TRBV4-1 and TRBJ2-7, with 7 nucleotides matching TRBD1. V lost 0 bases, J lost 9 bases, and 8 bases stayed unmatched. CDR1 is MGHRA and CDR2 is YSYEKL in the germline V gene. The CDR3 extends over 14 amino acids. CDR3: CASSQEEWTGAQYF. The CDR3 DNA follows: TGCGCCAGCAGCCAAGAGGAGTGGACAGGTGCGCAGTACTTC.